This passage covers 17 T cell receptor beta chains from one sample sequenced in a study of blood T cell repertoires in COVID-19. This table comes from immunoSEQ multiplex PCR, and its TCRdb copy is limited to in-frame clones, with some not included. This sample carries 350,000 or so clones, about nine tenths of them seen once, and the ten largest clones take roughly 1.7%. Specimen: peripheral blood. The receptors here all came from a woman aged 30 to 39 with COVID-19, enrolled during active disease.

This clone was seen only once. The V gene is TRBV30, the J gene TRBJ1-3; 7 nucleotides match TRBD1. Losses at the gene ends were 5 bases for V and 1 base for J; bases not matched to a gene: 5. CDR3 size: 14 residues. Germline V gene sequence: CDR1 GTSNPN, CDR2 SVGIG (reference sequence). CDR3 residues: CAWGKQGSGNTIYF. CDR3 bases: TGTGCCTGGGGCAAACAGGGGTCTGGAAACACCATATATTTT.

The V gene is TRBV2, the J gene TRBJ2-5, with 9 nucleotides matching TRBD1. V trimming: 2 bases; J trimming: 3 bases; junction bases outside the gene matches: 10. This CDR3 has 17 amino acids. Germline V gene data show CDR1 as SNHLY and CDR2 as FYNNEI. Here the CDR3 reads CASSESLTGGEEETQYF. In DNA, the CDR3 is TGTGCCAGCAGTGAATCTTTAACAGGGGGCGAGGAAGAGACCCAGTACTTC.

The chain recombines TRBV6-5 with TRBJ2-1; 8 nucleotides align to TRBD2. Germline CDR1 and CDR2: MNHEY and SVGAGI. The trim removed 0 bases at V and 9 bases at J, leaving 7 bases unmatched. This CDR3 has 15 amino acids. The CDR3 nucleotides are TGTGCCAGCAGTTACTCACGGGGGGGCCAGGGTGAGCAGTTCTTC. This encodes CASSYSRGGQGEQFF.

The CDR3 DNA sequence: TGTGCCAGCTCCGCCGACAGGGGGCTCCGTGGCTACACCTTC. This translates into CASSADRGLRGYTF. The rearrangement joins TRBV6-5 to TRBJ1-2; 10 bases match TRBD1. The V gene's germline CDR1 is MNHEY and CDR2 SVGAGI. The CDR3 totals 14 residues. V was pared by 8 bases and J by 7 bases, with 10 bases of the junction left unmatched.

The V and J genes are TRBV6-2 or TRBV6-3 and TRBJ1-1; no firm D call. The germline V and J ends were trimmed by 4 bases and 1 base, with 19 bases remaining between them. CDR3 size: 17 residues. The germline V gene encodes CDR1 MNHEY and CDR2 SVGEGT. CDR3 sequence: CASSSPIRPARNTEAFF. The CDR3 region has the DNA TGTGCCAGCAGTTCCCCCATCCGGCCGGCTAGGAACACTGAAGCTTTCTTT.

This sequence joins TRBV7-9 and TRBJ2-7; D is perhaps TRBD1 (5 bases). This CDR3 has 13 amino acids. The V gene's germline CDR1 is SEHNR and CDR2 FQNEAQ (reference sequence). Trimming took off 5 bases at V and 5 bases at J, with 13 bases between the two ends. CDR3 region: CASSQSQGNEQYF. The CDR3 DNA follows: TGTGCCAGCAGCCAAAGTCAGGGCAACGAGCAGTACTTC.

The rearrangement uses TRBV25-1 and TRBJ1-1, with a weak D call TRBD1 (5 bases). The CDR3 has 15 residues. Trimming removed 6 bases from V and 3 bases from J, with 17 bases in between. In germline, CDR1 is MGHDK, CDR2 SYGVNS. The CDR3 loop is CASRAGGGWDTEAFF. The DNA for the CDR3 is TGTGCCAGCAGGGCTGGGGGGGGATGGGACACTGAAGCTTTCTTT.

This clone was seen a handful of times. V usage is TRBV24-1 and J usage is TRBJ2-5, with 9 bases that match TRBD2. V was clipped by 9 bases and J by 3 bases; unmatched bases: 4. Per germline, CDR1 KGHDR and CDR2 SFDVKD. There are 13 residues in the CDR3. The CDR3 nucleotides are TGTGCCACCTCGGAGCGGGGGGAAGAGACCCAGTACTTC. Translation gives CATSERGEETQYF.

The chain joins TRBV7-2 to TRBJ1-2; 7 positions agree with TRBD1. CDR3 length equals 13 residues. Germline V gives CDR1 SGHTA, CDR2 FQGNSA. With 8 bases clipped from V and 4 bases from J, the junction kept 7 bases outside the gene matches. CDR3 sequence reads: CASSGGYSYGYTF. The CDR3 DNA follows: TGTGCCAGCTCAGGGGGGTATTCCTATGGCTACACCTTC.

This chain links TRBV2 with TRBJ2-3, with 8 bases lining up with TRBD2. V was clipped by 7 bases and J by 2 bases; unmatched bases: 8. Germline CDR1 is SNHLY and CDR2 is FYNNEI. This CDR3 region has 15 residues. The CDR3 protein is CASISSGAHTDTQYF. CDR3 DNA: TGTGCCAGCATCAGTAGCGGGGCCCACACAGATACGCAGTATTTT.

The sample holds one count of this clone. The V gene is TRBV7-9, the J gene TRBJ2-7; D uncertain. The V end was cut by 4 bases, the J end by 0 bases, with 4 bases between. CDR3 length: 12 amino acids. Per germline, CDR1 SEHNR and CDR2 FQNEAQ (reference sequence). This chain's CDR3 is CASSSISYEQYF. In DNA, the CDR3 is TGTGCCAGCAGCTCCATCTCCTACGAGCAGTACTTC.

The chain recombines TRBV6-5 with TRBJ1-1; 10 bases map to TRBD1. The CDR3 loop spans 14 amino acids. V was clipped by 4 bases and J by 4 bases; unmatched bases: 3. Germline CDR1 MNHEY, CDR2 SVGAGI. The CDR3 nucleotides are TGTGCCAGCAGTTGGGACAGGGGCACCACTGAAGCTTTCTTT. Protein sequence: CASSWDRGTTEAFF.

The chain employs TRBV5-4 and TRBJ2-1; TRBD2 is a possible D gene (5 bases). The germline CDR1 and CDR2 sequences are SGHNT and YYREEE (reference sequence). Trimming took off 0 bases at V and 1 base at J, with 8 bases between the two ends. The CDR3 has 15 amino acids. CDR3 sequence (DNA): TGTGCCAGCAGCTTGGAATCGGGGTCCTACAATGAGCAGTTCTTC. Encoded protein: CASSLESGSYNEQFF.

The chain is built from TRBV2 and TRBJ2-7; 9 nucleotides match TRBD1. The V and J ends lost 2 bases and 1 base, in that order; junction bases with no gene match: 6. The CDR3 extends over 16 amino acids. Germline values: CDR1 SNHLY, CDR2 FYNNEI. The CDR3 reads CASSESGDRVSYEQYF. The CDR3 DNA reads as TGTGCCAGCAGTGAATCAGGGGACAGGGTGTCCTACGAGCAGTACTTC.

This clone was seen just once. This chain links TRBV6-4 with TRBJ1-1; maybe TRBD1 (5 bases). V lost 6 bases and J lost 2, with 10 bases in between. From germline, CDR1 is MRHNA and CDR2 SNTAGT. This CDR3 region has 13 residues. This CDR3 is CASRKQANTEAFF. The CDR3 bases are TGTGCCAGCAGAAAACAGGCTAACACTGAAGCTTTCTTT.

This clone was detected a few times. This sequence joins TRBV4-2 and TRBJ1-2, with a possible D match to TRBD1 (6 bases). Per the germline V gene, CDR1 is LGHNA and CDR2 is YNFKEQ. CDR3 size: 15 residues. With 4 bases removed from V and 8 bases from J, the gap between germline ends came to 20 bases. The CDR3 reads CASSRRTAEITGYTF. In nucleotides, the CDR3 is TGTGCCAGCAGCCGAAGGACAGCGGAGATAACGGGCTACACCTTC.

This chain links TRBV6-5 with TRBJ1-1; D unclear. The CDR3 length is 13 residues. V shed 7 bases and J shed 0 bases, with 9 bases lying between them. Germline V gives CDR1 MNHEY, CDR2 SVGAGI. The CDR3 here is CASIDTMNTEAFF. As DNA, the CDR3 is TGTGCCAGCATCGACACAATGAACACTGAAGCTTTCTTT.